These 4 T cell receptor beta chains share one sample of origin, sequenced in a study of blood T cells in healthy people across ages. For the second PCR, which ran for 7 to 11 cycles, a sample-barcoded 5' primer and a J-beta primer mix were used. From the 5' RACE reads, TCRdb called clonotypes with MiXCR, one entry per CDR3 protein. The sample has roughly 800,000 distinct CDR3 sequences; under 30% are singletons. The sample was also linked to a second study, of T cells of mothers and their children.

The sample comprised blood. Every receptor here comes from a boy between 10 and 17 years old in good health.

This clonotype was recorded a few times. The CDR3 DNA follows: TGTGCCAGCAGAAAACAGGGCAAGAGCTACGAGCAGTACTTC. Translation gives CASRKQGKSYEQYF. This chain joins TRBV12-3 or TRBV12-4 and TRBJ2-7; D is perhaps TRBD1 (6 bases). This CDR3 is built from 14 residues. V lost 6 bases and J 3 bases, leaving 15 bases between the germline ends.

This clonotype has more than one count but fewer than ten. The gene calls are TRBV6-6 and TRBJ1-2; TRBD1 matches at 7 bases. This CDR3 is 16 amino acids long. Per germline, CDR1 MNHNY and CDR2 SVGAGI (reference sequence). The ends lost 5 bases at V and 4 bases at J; junction bases unmatched: 13. The CDR3 here is CASSPDRQGTPYGYTF. CDR3 nucleotides: TGTGCCAGCAGTCCCGATCGACAGGGAACCCCCTATGGCTACACCTTC.

V and J are TRBV3-1 and TRBJ1-4; D is perhaps TRBD1 (6 bases). With 3 bases removed from V and 6 bases from J, the gap between germline ends came to 14 bases. There are 15 residues in the CDR3. Germline V CDR1 and CDR2: LGHDT, YNNKEL (reference sequence). CDR3 loop: CASSQDGQPYEKLFF. CDR3 DNA sequence: TGTGCCAGCAGCCAGGACGGACAGCCTTATGAAAAACTGTTTTTT.

Details on this clonotype: One end of the junction fails to match germline, which may point to a read error. The chain is built from TRBV11-2 and TRBJ2-6, with TRBD1 matching over 8 bases. The CDR3 runs to 18 residues. Germline V gives CDR1 SGHAT, CDR2 FQNNGV. CDR3 bases: TGTGCCAGCAGCTTAGGGCAGGGGGCCTACTCTGGGGCCTACGTCCTGACTTTC. Translated: CASSLGQGAYSGAYVLTF.